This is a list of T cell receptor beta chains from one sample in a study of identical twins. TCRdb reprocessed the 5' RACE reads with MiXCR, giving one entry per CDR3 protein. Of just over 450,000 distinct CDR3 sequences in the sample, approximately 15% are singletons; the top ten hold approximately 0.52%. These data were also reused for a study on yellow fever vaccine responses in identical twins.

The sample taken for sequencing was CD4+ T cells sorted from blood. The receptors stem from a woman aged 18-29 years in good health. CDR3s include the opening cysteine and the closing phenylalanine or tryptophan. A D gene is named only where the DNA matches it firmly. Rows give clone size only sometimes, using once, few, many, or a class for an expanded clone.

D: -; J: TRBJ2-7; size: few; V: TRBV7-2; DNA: TGTGCCAGCAGCTTATTTAACGAGCAGTACTTC; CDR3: CASSLFNEQYF
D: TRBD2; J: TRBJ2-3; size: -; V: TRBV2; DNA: TGTGCCAGCACTTCTATAGCGGGAGAGAAAGATACGCAGTATTTT; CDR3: CASTSIAGEKDTQYF
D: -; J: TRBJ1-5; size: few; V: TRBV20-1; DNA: TGCAGTGCTAGCTATAGCAATAATCAGCCCCAGCATTTT; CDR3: CSASYSNNQPQHF
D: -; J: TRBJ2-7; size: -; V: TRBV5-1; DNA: TGCGCCAGCAGCTTGGCCAGGCAGGGACACTACGAGCAGTACTTC; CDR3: CASSLARQGHYEQYF
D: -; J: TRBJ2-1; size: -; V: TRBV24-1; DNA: TGTGCCACCAGTGATTTTTCCCCCGGTCAGGGTTACTACAATGAGCAGTTCTTC; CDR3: CATSDFSPGQGYYNEQFF
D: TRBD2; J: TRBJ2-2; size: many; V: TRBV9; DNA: TGTGCCAGCAGCCCCCAGACACTAGCGGTCACCGGGGAGCTGTTTTTT; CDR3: CASSPQTLAVTGELFF
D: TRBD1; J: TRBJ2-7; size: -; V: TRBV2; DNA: TGTGCCAGCAGTCAGGGACAGTTTAACTACGAGCAGTACTTC; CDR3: CASSQGQFNYEQYF
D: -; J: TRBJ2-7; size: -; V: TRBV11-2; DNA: TGTGCCAGCAGCTCCCCTTTGGATGTCGGGCTCTACGAGCAGTACTTC; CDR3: CASSSPLDVGLYEQYF
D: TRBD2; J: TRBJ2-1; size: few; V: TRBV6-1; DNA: TGTGCCAGCACCGGACAGGGCGGACTAGCGGGAGGTGATCAGTTCTTC; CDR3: CASTGQGGLAGGDQFF
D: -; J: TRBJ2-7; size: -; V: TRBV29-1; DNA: TGCAGCGTTGGCCTCGGTCCCGAGCAGTACTTC; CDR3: CSVGLGPEQYF
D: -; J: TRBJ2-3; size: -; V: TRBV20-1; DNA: TGCAGTGCTAGAGCCCTGGGGGGGGGCCTGGATTATACGCAGTATTTT; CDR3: CSARALGGGLDYTQYF
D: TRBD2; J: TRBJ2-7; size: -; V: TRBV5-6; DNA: TGTGCCAGCAGCTTCCTAGCGGGAGGGCCCACCTACGAGCAGTACTTC; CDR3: CASSFLAGGPTYEQYF
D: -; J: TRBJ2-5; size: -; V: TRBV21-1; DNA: TGTGCCAGCAGCAAAGCGCAGTCTCCAAGGACCCGGACTAGCTCCACTGTACAAGAGACCCAGTACTTC; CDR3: CASSKAQSPRTRTSSTVQETQYF
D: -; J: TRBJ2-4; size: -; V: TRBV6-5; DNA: TGTGCCAGCAGTTCCGCGCAACTAGCCAAAAACATTCAGTACTTC; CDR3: CASSSAQLAKNIQYF
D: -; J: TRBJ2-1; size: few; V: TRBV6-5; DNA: TGTGCCAGCAGTTACTCCGAAACAGCTCGGAATGAGCAGTTCTTC; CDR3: CASSYSETARNEQFF
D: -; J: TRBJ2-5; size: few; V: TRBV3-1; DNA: TGTGCCAGCAGCCAATTTGACGTCCAAGAGACCCAGTACTTC; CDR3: CASSQFDVQETQYF
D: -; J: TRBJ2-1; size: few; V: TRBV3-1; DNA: TGTGCCAGCAGCCAAGCCGGGGAGCAGTTCTTC; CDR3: CASSQAGEQFF
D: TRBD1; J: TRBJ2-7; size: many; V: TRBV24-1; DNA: TGTGCCACCAGTGACACGGGACAGGGGAACTCCTACGAGCAGTACTTC; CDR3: CATSDTGQGNSYEQYF
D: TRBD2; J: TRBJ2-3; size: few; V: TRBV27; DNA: TGTGCCAGCAGTTCAAGCGGGAGGCTCACAGATACGCAGTATTTT; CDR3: CASSSSGRLTDTQYF
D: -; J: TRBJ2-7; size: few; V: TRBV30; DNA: TGTGCCTGGAGTATCAACTCCTACGAGCAGTACTTC; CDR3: CAWSINSYEQYF
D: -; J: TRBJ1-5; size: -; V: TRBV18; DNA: TGTGCCAGCTCACCGACAGAAAGGCAGCCCCAGCATTTT; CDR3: CASSPTERQPQHF
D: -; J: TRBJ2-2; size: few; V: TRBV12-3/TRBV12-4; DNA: TGTGCCAGCAGCTTCCTTGGTGCAGGAGGGGCCGGGGAGCTGTTTTTT; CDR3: CASSFLGAGGAGELFF
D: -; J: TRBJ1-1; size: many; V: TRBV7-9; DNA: TGTGCCAGCAGCTCGAACACAGGCGCTGAAGCTTTCTTT; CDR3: CASSSNTGAEAFF
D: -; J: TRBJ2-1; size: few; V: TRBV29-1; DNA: TGCAGCGTTGATCAAGGGAAACTATATGAGCAGTTCTTC; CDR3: CSVDQGKLYEQFF
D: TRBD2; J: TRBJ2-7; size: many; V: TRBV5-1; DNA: TGCGCCAGCAGCTTCGGACTAGCGGAGGAGGGGCAGTACTTC; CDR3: CASSFGLAEEGQYF
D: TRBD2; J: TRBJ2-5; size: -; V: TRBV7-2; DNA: TGTGCCAGCAGCCCCCGGGGGGGGACAGAGACCCAGTACTTC; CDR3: CASSPRGGTETQYF
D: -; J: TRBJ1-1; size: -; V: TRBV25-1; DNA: TGTGCCAGCAGTGAGTGGGGCGGGAACACTGAAGCTTTCTTT; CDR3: CASSEWGGNTEAFF
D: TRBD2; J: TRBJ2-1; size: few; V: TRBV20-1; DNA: TGCAGTGCTAGCGGTCTTGCGGGGGGGCCGTATGAGCAGTTCTTC; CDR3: CSASGLAGGPYEQFF
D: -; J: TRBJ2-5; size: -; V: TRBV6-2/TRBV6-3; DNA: TGTGCCAGCACCTCGGTGGAGACCCAGTACTTC; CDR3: CASTSVETQYF
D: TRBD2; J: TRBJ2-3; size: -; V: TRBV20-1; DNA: TGCAGTGCTAGAGATAGGGCGGGGGGGATGGATACGCAGTATTTT; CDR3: CSARDRAGGMDTQYF
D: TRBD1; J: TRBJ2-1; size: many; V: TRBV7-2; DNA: TGTGCCAGCAGCCCGGGACAGATTTACAATGAGCAGTTCTTC; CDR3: CASSPGQIYNEQFF
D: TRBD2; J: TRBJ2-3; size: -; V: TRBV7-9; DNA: TGTGCCAGCACTCCTACGGGGGGGAGCACAGATACGCAGTATTTT; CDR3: CASTPTGGSTDTQYF
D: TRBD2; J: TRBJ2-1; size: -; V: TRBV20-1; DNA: TGCAGTGCTAGATTTGAGGGACTAGCCTACAATGAGCAGTTCTTC; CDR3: CSARFEGLAYNEQFF
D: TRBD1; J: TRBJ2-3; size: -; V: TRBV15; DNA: TGTGCCACCAGCAGAGCTGCAGGGGGCATAACAGATACGCAGTATTTT; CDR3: CATSRAAGGITDTQYF
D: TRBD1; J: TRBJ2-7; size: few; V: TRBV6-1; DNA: TGTGCCAGCAGAGACCAGGGGGCTACCTACGAGCAGTACTTC; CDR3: CASRDQGATYEQYF
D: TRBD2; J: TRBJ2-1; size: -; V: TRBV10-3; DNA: TGTGCCATCAGGACGACTAGCGGGGGGGCGATAAATGAGCAGTTCTTC; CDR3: CAIRTTSGGAINEQFF
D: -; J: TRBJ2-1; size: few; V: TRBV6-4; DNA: TGTGCCAGCAGTGTAAGGGCAGGGGAGTTCAATGAGCAGTTCTTC; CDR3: CASSVRAGEFNEQFF
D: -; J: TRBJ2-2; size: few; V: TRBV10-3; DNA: TGTGCCATCAGTGGGCTAAACACCGGGGAGCTGTTTTTT; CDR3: CAISGLNTGELFF
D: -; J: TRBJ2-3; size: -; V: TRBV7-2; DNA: TGTGCCAGCAGCTTAGCTACAATCCGGGGAGATACGCAGTATTTT; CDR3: CASSLATIRGDTQYF
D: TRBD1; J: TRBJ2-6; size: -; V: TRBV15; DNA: TGTGCCACCAGCAGAGGACAGGGGGCCCGGGCCAACGTCCTGACTTTC; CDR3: CATSRGQGARANVLTF
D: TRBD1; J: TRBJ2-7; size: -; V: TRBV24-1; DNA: TGTGCCACCAGTGACCGCGCTTGGGACAGGGGGGAGCAGTACTTC; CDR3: CATSDRAWDRGEQYF